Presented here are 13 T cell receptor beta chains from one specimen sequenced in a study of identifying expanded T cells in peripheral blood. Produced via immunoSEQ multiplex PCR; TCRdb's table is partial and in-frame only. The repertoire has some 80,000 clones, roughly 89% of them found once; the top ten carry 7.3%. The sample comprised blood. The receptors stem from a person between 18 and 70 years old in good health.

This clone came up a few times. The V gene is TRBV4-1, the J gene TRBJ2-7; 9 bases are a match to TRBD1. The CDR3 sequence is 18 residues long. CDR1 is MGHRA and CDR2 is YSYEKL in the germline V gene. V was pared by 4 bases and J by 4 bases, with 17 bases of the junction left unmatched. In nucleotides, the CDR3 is TGCGCCAGCAGCCCGATTGGGACGGGACAGGGTAGTTTGTACGAGCAGTACTTC. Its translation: CASSPIGTGQGSLYEQYF.

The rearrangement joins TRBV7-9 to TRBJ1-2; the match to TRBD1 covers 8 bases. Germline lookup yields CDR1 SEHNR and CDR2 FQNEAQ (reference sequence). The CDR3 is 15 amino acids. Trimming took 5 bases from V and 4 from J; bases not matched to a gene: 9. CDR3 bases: TGTGCCAGCAGCCATGACACAGGGGGGACCTATGGCTACACCTTC. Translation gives CASSHDTGGTYGYTF.

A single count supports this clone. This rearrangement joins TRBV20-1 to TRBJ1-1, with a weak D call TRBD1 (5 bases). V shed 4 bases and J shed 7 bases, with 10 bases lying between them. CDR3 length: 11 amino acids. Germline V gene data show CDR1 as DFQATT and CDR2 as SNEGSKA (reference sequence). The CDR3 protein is CSATRQIEAFF. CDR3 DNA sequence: TGCAGTGCTACAAGACAGATTGAAGCTTTCTTT.

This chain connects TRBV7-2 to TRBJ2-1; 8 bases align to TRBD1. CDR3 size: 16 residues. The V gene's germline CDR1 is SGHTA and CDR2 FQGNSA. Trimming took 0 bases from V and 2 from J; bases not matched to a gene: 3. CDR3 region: CASSLASGGAYNEQFF. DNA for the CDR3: TGTGCCAGCAGCTTAGCCTCAGGGGGCGCCTACAATGAGCAGTTCTTC.

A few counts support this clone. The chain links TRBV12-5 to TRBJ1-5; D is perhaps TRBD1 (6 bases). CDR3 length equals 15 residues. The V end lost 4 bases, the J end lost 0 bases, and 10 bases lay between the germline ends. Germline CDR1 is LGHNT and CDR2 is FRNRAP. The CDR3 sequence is CASGSTGLSNQPQHF. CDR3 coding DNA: TGTGCTAGTGGTTCGACAGGACTTAGCAATCAGCCCCAGCATTTT.

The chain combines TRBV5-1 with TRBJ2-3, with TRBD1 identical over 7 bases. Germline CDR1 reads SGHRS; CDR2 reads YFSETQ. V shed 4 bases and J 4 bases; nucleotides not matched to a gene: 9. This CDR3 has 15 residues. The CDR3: CASSVGQLWPDTQYF. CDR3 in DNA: TGCGCCAGCAGCGTGGGACAGCTTTGGCCAGATACGCAGTATTTT. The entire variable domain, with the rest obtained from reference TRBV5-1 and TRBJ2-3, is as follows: KAGVTQTPRYLIKTRGQQVTLSCSPISGHRSVSWYQQTPGQGLQFLFEYFSETQRNKGNFPGRFSGRQFSNSRSEMNVSTLELGDSALYLCASSVGQLWPDTQYFGPGTRLTVL.

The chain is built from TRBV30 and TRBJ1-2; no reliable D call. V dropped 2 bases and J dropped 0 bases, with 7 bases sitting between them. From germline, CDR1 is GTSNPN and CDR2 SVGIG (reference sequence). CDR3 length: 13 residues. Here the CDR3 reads CAWSSGTNYGYTF. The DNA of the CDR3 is TGTGCCTGGAGTTCGGGCACTAACTATGGCTACACCTTC.

The CDR3: CASSLTSVGTQYF. CDR3 DNA: TGTGCCAGCAGCCTTACTTCAGTCGGGACCCAGTACTTC. V and J are TRBV2 and TRBJ2-5; unclear D gene. Trimming removed 6 bases at V and 7 bases at J, with 15 bases between. The CDR3 is 13 amino acids. Germline CDR1 reads SNHLY; CDR2 reads FYNNEI.

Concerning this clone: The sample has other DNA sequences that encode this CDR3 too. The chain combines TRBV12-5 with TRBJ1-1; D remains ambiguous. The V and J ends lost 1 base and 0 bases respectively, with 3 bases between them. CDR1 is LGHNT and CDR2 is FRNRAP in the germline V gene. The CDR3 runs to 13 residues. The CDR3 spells CASGLGMNTEAFF. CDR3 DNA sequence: TGTGCTAGTGGTTTGGGAATGAACACTGAAGCTTTCTTT.

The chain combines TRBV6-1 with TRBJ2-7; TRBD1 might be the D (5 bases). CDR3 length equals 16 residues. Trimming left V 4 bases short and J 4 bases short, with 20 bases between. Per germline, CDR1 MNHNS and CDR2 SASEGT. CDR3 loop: CASSGAGHVMNYEQYF. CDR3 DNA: TGTGCCAGCAGTGGGGCAGGGCACGTAATGAATTACGAGCAGTACTTC.

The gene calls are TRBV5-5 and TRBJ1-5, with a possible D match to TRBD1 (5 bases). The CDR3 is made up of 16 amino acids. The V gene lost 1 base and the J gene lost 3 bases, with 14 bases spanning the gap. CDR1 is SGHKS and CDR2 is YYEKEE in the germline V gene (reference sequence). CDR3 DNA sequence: TGTGCCAGCAGCTTGTATTCGGGGGATCCCAATCAGCCCCAGCATTTT. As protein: CASSLYSGDPNQPQHF.

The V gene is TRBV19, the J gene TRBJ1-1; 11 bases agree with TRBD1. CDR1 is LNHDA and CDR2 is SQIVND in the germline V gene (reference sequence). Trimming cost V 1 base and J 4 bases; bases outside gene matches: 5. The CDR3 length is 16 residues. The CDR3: CASSIGVGQGATEAFF. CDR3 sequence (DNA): TGTGCCAGTAGTATAGGAGTCGGACAGGGGGCCACTGAAGCTTTCTTT.

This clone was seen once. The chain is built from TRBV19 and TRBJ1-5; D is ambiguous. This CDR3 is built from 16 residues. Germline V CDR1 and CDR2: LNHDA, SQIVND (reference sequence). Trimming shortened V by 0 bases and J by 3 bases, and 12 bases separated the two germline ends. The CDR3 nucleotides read TGTGCCAGTAGTATAGATAGGGTCCAACCCAATCAGCCCCAGCATTTT. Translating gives CASSIDRVQPNQPQHF.